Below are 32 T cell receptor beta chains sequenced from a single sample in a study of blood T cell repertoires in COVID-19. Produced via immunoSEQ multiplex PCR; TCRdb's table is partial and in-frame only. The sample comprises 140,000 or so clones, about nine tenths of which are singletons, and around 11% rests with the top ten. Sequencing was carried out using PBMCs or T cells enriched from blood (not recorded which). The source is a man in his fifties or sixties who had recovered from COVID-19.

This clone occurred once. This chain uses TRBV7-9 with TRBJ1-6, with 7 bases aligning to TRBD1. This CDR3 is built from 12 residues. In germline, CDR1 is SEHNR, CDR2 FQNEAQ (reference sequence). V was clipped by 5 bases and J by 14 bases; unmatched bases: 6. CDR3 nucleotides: TGTGCCAGCAGCACCATGGGACAGTCCCTCCACTTT. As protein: CASSTMGQSLHF.

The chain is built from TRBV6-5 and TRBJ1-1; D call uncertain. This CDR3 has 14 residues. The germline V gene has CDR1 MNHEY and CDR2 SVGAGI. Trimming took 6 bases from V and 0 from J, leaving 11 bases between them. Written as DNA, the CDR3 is TGTGCCAGCAGGCAACAGATCATGAACACTGAAGCTTTCTTT. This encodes CASRQQIMNTEAFF.

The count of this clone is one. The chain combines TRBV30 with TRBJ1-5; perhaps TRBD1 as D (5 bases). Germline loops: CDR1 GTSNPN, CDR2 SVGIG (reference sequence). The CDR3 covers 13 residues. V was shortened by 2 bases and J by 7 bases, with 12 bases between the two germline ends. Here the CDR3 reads CAWSFDSWQPQHF. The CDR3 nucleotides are TGTGCCTGGAGTTTTGACAGCTGGCAGCCCCAGCATTTT. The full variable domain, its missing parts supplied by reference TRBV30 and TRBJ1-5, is SQTIHQWPATLVQPVGSPLSLECTVEGTSNPNLYWYRQAAGRGLQLLFYSVGIGQISSEVPQNLSASRPQDRQFILSSKKLLLSDSGFYLCAWSFDSWQPQHFGDGTRLSIL.

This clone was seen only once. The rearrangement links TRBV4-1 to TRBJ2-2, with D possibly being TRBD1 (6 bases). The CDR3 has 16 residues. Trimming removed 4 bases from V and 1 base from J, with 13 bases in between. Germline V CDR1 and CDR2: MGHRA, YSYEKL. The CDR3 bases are TGCGCCAGCAGCCTTCGGGACATCTGGAACACCGGGGAGCTGTTTTTT. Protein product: CASSLRDIWNTGELFF.

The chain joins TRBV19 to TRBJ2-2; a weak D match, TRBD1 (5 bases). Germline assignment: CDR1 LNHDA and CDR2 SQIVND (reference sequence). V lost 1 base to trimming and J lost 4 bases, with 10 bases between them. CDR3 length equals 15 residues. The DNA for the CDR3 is TGTGCCAGTAGTATAGTCAGGGTTAGCACCGGGGAGCTGTTTTTT. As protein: CASSIVRVSTGELFF.

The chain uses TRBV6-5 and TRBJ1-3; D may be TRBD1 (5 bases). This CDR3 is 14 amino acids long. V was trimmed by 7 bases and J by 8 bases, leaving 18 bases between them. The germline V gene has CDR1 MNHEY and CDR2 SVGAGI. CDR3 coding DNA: TGTGCCAGCATCAACCCAGGGATTACTGACACCATATATTTT. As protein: CASINPGITDTIYF.

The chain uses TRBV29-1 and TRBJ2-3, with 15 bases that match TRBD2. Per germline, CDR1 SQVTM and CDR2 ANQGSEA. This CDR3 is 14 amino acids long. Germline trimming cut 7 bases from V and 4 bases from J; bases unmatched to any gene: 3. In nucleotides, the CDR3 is TGCAGCGCCGGACTAGCGGGAGGGCCAGATACGCAGTATTTT. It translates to CSAGLAGGPDTQYF.

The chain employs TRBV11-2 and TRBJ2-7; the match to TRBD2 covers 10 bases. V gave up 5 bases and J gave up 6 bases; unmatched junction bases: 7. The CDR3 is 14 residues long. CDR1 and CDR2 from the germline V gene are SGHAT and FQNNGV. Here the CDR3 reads CASSPLAGVSEQYF. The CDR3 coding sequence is TGTGCCAGCAGCCCCCTAGCGGGAGTATCCGAGCAGTACTTC.

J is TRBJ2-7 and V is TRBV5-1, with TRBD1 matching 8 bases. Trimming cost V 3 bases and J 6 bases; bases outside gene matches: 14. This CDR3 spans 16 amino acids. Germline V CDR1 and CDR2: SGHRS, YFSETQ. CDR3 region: CASSSEGQGLSGEQYF. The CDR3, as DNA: TGCGCCAGCAGCTCTGAAGGACAGGGTTTGTCCGGCGAGCAGTACTTC.

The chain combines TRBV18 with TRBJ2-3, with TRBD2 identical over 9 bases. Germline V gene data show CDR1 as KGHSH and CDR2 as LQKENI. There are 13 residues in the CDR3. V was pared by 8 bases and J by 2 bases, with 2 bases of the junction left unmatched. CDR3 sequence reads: CASRGLATDTQYF. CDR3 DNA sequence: TGTGCCAGCCGGGGACTAGCCACAGATACGCAGTATTTT.

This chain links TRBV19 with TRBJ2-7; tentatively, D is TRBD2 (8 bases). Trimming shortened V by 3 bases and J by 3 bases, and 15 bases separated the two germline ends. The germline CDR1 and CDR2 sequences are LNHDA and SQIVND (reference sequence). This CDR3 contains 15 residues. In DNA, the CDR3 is TGTGCCAGTAGTATCCGGGAGGGACAGATCTACGAGCAGTACTTC. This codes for CASSIREGQIYEQYF.

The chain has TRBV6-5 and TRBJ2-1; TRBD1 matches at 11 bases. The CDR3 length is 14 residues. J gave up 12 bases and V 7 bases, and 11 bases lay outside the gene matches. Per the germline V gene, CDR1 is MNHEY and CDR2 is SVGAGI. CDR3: CASIGQGAAAGQFF. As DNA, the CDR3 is TGTGCCAGCATCGGACAGGGGGCGGCGGCTGGGCAGTTCTTC.

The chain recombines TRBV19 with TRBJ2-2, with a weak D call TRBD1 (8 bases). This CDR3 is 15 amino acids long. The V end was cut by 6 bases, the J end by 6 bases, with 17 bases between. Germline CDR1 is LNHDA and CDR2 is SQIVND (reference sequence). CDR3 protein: CASSPDRAGAGELFF. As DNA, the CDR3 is TGTGCCAGTAGCCCGGACAGGGCGGGAGCCGGGGAGCTGTTTTTT.

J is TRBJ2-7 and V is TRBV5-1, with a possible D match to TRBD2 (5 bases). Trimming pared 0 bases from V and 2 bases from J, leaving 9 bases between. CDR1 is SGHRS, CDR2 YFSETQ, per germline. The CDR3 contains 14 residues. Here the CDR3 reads CASSLGTGTYEQYF. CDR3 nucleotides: TGCGCCAGCAGCTTGGGGACGGGGACCTACGAGCAGTACTTC.

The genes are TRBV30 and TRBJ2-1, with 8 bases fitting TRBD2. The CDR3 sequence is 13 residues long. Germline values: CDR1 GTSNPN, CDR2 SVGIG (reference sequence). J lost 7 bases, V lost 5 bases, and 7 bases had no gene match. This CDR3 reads CAWERGRGNEQFF. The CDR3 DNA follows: TGTGCCTGGGAGCGGGGGCGGGGGAATGAGCAGTTCTTC.

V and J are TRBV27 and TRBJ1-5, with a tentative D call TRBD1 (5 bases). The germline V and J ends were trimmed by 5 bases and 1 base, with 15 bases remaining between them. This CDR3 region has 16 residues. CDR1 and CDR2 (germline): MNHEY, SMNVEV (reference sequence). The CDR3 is CASSTTGLRSNQPQHF. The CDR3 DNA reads TGTGCCAGCAGTACTACAGGTCTCCGGAGCAATCAGCCCCAGCATTTT.

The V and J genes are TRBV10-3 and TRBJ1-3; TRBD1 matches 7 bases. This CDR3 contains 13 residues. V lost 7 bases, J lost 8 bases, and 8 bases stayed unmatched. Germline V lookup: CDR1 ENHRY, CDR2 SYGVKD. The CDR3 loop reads CAITMTGSDTIYF. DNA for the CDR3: TGTGCCATCACTATGACAGGGAGTGACACCATATATTTT.

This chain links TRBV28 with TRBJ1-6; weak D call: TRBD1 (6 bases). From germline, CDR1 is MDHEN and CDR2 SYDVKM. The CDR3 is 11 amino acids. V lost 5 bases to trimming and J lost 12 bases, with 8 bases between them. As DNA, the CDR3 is TGTGCCAGCAGTACAGGGCAACCCCTCCACTTT. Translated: CASSTGQPLHF.

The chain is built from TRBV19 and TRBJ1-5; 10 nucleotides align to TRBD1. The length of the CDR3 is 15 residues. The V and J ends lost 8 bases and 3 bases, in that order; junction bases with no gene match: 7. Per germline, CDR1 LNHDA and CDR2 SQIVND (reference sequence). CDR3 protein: CASASGTGVNQPQHF. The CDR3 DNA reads TGTGCCAGTGCTTCCGGGACAGGGGTCAATCAGCCCCAGCATTTT.

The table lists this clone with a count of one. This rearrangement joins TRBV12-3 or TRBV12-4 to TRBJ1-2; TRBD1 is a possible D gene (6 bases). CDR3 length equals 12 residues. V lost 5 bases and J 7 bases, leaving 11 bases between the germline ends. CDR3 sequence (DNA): TGTGCCAGCAGTCCCCGGACAGCTGGCTACACCTTC. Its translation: CASSPRTAGYTF.

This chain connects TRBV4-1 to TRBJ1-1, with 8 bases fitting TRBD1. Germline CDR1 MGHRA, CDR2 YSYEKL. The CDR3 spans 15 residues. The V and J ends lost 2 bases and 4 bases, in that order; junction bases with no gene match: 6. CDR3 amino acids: CASSQPQGAGTEAFF. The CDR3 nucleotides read TGCGCCAGCAGCCAACCCCAGGGGGCAGGCACTGAAGCTTTCTTT.

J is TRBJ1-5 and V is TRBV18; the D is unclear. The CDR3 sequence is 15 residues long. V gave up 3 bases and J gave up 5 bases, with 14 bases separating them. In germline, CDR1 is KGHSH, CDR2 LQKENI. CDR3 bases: TGTGCCAGCTCACCGAACGGGAATCGGGATCAGCCCCAGCATTTT. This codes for CASSPNGNRDQPQHF.

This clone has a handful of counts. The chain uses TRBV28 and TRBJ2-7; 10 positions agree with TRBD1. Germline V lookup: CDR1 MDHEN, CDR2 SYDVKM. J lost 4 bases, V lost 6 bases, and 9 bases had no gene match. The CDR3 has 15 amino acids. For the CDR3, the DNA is TGTGCCAGCAGCCAGACAGGGGGCGGTAGGTACGAGCAGTACTTC. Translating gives CASSQTGGGRYEQYF.

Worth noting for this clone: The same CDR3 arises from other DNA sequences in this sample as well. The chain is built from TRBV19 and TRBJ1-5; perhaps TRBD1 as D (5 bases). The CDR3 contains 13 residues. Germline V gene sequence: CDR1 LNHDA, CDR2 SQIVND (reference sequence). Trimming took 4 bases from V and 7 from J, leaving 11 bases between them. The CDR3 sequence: CASSRGGDQPQHF. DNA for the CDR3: TGTGCCAGTAGTAGGGGGGGGGACCAGCCCCAGCATTTT.

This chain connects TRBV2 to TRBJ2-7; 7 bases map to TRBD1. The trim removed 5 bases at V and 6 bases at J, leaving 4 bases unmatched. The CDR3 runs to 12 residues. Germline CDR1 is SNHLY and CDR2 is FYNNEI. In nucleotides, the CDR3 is TGTGCCAGCAGTCCCGACAGGGCCGAGCAGTACTTC. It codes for CASSPDRAEQYF.

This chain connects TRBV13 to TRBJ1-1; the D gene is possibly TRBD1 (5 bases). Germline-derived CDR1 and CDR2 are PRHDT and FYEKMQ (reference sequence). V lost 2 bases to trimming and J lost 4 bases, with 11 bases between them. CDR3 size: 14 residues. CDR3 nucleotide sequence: TGTGCCAGCAGCTTAACCGGGGGGATCACTGAAGCTTTCTTT. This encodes CASSLTGGITEAFF.

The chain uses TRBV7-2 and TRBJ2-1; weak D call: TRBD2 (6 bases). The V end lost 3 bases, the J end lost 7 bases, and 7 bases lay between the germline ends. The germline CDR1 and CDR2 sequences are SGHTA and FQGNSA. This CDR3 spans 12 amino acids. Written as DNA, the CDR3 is TGTGCCAGCAGCTTCAGCGGGAATGAGCAGTTCTTC. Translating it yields CASSFSGNEQFF.

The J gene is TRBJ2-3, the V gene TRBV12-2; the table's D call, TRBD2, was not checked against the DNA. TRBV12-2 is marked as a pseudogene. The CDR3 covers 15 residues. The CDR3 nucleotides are TGTGCAAGTCGTCGGGGGACTGGCGGACCAGATACGCAGTATTTT. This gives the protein CASRRGTGGPDTQYF.

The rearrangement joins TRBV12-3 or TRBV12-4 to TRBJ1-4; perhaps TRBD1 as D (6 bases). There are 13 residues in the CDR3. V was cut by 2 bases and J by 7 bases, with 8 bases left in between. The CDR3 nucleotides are TGTGCCAGCAGTTTATCAGGGGTTGAAAAACTGTTTTTT. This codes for CASSLSGVEKLFF.

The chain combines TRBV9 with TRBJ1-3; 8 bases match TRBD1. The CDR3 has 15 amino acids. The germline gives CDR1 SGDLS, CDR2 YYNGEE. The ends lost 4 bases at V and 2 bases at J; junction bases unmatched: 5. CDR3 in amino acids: CASSTQQGAGNTIYF. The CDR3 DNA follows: TGTGCCAGCAGCACCCAACAGGGGGCTGGAAACACCATATATTTT.

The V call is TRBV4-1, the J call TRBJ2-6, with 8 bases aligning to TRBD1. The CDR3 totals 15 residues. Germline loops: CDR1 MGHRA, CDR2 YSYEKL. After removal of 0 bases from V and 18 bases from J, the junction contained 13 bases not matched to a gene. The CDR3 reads CASSQDPGQVLGPTF. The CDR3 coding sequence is TGCGCCAGCAGCCAAGATCCGGGACAGGTACTGGGCCCGACTTTC.

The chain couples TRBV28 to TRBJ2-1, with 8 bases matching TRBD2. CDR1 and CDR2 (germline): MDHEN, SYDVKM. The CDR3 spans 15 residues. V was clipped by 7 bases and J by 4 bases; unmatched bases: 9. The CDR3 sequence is CASILTSATYNEQFF. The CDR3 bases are TGTGCCAGCATACTGACTAGCGCGACTTACAATGAGCAGTTCTTC.